These 32 T cell receptor beta chains originate from one sample sequenced in a study of Graves' ophthalmopathy and Graves' hyperthyroidism (dated by TCRdb to about 2018). TCRdb names Illumina HiSeq 2000 as the instrument used. For repertoire sequencing, the TCR beta CDR3 regions were amplified from RNA transcripts. A first-round RT-PCR used HTBI primers with the Qiagen OneStep RT-PCR kit, followed by a second-round multiplex PCR, size selection and purification. TCRdb applied fastp at Q25 and MiXCR to the public reads, then kept only in-frame beta chains. Each entry merges the rows of one CDR3 protein and shows their most common DNA and genes. This sample gives about 220,000 distinct CDR3 sequences in total; 20% to 25% of them show up just once. The ten top clones hold roughly 39% of the sample. The sample taken for sequencing was peripheral blood. These TCRs come from a woman between 50 and 59 years old with Graves' ophthalmopathy. Donor details come from another sample of the same person, matched by shared clones.

This clonotype was counted ten times or more. The V and J genes are TRBV5-1 and TRBJ1-3, with no clear D. The germline V and J ends were trimmed by 1 base and 0 bases, with 8 bases remaining between them. This CDR3 has 15 amino acids. Germline CDR1 SGHRS, CDR2 YFSETQ. CDR3 region: CASSLNTASGNTIYF. DNA of the CDR3: TGCGCCAGCAGCTTGAACACGGCCTCTGGAAACACCATATATTTT.

V gene TRBV15 combines with J gene TRBJ1-5; 9 nucleotides line up with TRBD1. CDR1 is LNHNV and CDR2 is YYDKDF in the germline V gene (reference sequence). The CDR3 has 15 amino acids. Unmatched junction bases numbered 6, after V lost 2 bases and J lost 7 bases. CDR3 nucleotide sequence: TGTGCCACCAGCAGAAAACAGGGGGCTAAACAGCCCCAGCATTTT. Its protein product is CATSRKQGAKQPQHF.

This clonotype was seen many times. The chain couples TRBV2 to TRBJ2-5; no reliable D call. V was clipped by 7 bases and J by 7 bases, with 10 bases between them. The V gene's germline CDR1 is SNHLY and CDR2 FYNNEI. The CDR3 length is 11 residues. The CDR3 loop is CASIGIGTQYF. Written as DNA, the CDR3 is TGTGCCAGCATCGGAATAGGGACCCAGTACTTC. Based on the CDR3 plus reference TRBV2 and TRBJ2-5, the full variable domain is EPEVTQTPSHQVTQMGQEVILRCVPISNHLYFYWYRQILGQKVEFLVSFYNNEISEKSEIFDDQFSVERPDGSNFTLKIRSTKLEDSAMYFCASIGIGTQYFGPGTRLLVL.

The table lists this clonotype with many counts. A much larger clone lies a single base off, so this may be a read error. The V call is TRBV28, the J call TRBJ2-7, with no clear D. CDR3 length: 11 residues. Looked up from germline, CDR1 is MDHEN and CDR2 is SYDVKM. In DNA, the CDR3 is TGTGTCAGCAGTGGTCCCTACGAGCAGTACTTC. Amino acids: CVSSGPYEQYF.

This clonotype was seen repeatedly, ten times or more. The chain is built from TRBV12-3 or TRBV12-4 and TRBJ1-6; D gene uncertain. The CDR3 loop spans 13 amino acids. Trimming pared 3 bases from V and 10 bases from J, leaving 10 bases between. CDR3: CASSFIRGSPLHF. The CDR3 nucleotides are TGTGCCAGCAGTTTTATACGCGGGTCACCCCTCCACTTT.

This clonotype was detected many times. The V gene is TRBV6-5, the J gene TRBJ1-1, with D perhaps TRBD1 (5 bases). V was trimmed by 3 bases and J by 4 bases, leaving 18 bases between them. The CDR3 runs 16 residues. The germline CDR1 and CDR2 sequences are MNHEY and SVGAGI. The CDR3 DNA follows: TGTGCCAGCAGTTATTCCCTCAGGGCCAGGGTCACTGAAGCTTTCTTT. Its protein is CASSYSLRARVTEAFF.

This clonotype was observed many times. V is TRBV10-2 and J is TRBJ1-1; tentatively, D is TRBD1 (5 bases). Trimming stripped 4 bases from V and 0 bases from J, with 9 bases between. Looked up from germline, CDR1 is WSHSY and CDR2 is SAAADI. The CDR3 extends over 14 amino acids. DNA of the CDR3: TGCGCCAGCAGTGTCGAGGGGTTGAACACTGAAGCTTTCTTT. Encoded protein: CASSVEGLNTEAFF.

This clonotype was counted at least ten times. The chain joins TRBV7-2 to TRBJ2-7, with unresolved D. Germline V lookup: CDR1 SGHTA, CDR2 FQGNSA. The CDR3 has 13 residues. Trimming took off 0 bases at V and 3 bases at J, with 6 bases between the two ends. Here the CDR3 DNA reads TGTGCCAGCAGCTTAGCCAGTGTCTACGAGCAGTACTTC. This gives the protein CASSLASVYEQYF.

In its sample, this clonotype was seen once. With a much larger clone just one base away, this may be a read error. The chain links TRBV7-8 to TRBJ2-5; D unresolved. Germline V gives CDR1 SGHVS, CDR2 FQNEAQ. The CDR3 is 13 residues long. CDR3 sequence reads: CTSSLGREETQYF. The CDR3 nucleotides read TGTACCAGCAGCTTAGGAAGAGAAGAGACCCAGTACTTC.

At least ten counts were recorded for this clonotype. The chain recombines TRBV2 with TRBJ1-1; no firm D call. Trimming removed 8 bases at V and 4 bases at J, with 17 bases between. CDR1 is SNHLY, CDR2 FYNNEI, per germline. The CDR3 runs 14 residues. The CDR3 nucleotides are TGTGCCAGCGTGGTTGGTTGGGCTTCCACTGAAGCTTTCTTT. Encoded protein: CASVVGWASTEAFF.

The gene calls are TRBV12-3 or TRBV12-4 and TRBJ2-6, with TRBD1 as a possible D gene (6 bases). Trimming removed 8 bases from V and 4 bases from J, with 18 bases in between. CDR3 length: 16 amino acids. The CDR3 loop reads CASSPNTGRGANVLTF. CDR3 nucleotides: TGTGCCAGCTCACCCAATACAGGGCGCGGGGCCAACGTCCTGACTTTC.

This clonotype was seen more than once but under ten times. The chain uses TRBV5-8 and TRBJ2-7, with D possibly being TRBD2 (6 bases). The V gene lost 0 bases and the J gene lost 3 bases, with 10 bases spanning the gap. The CDR3 has 14 residues. Germline values: CDR1 SGHTS, CDR2 YDEGEE. This CDR3 is CASSLGRSGYEQYF. CDR3 coding DNA: TGTGCCAGCAGCTTGGGCCGTAGCGGCTACGAGCAGTACTTC.

Many counts were recorded for this clonotype. The chain employs TRBV28 and TRBJ2-5; 8 positions match TRBD2. The germline gives CDR1 MDHEN, CDR2 SYDVKM. The length of the CDR3 is 15 residues. V shed 3 bases, J shed 5 bases, and the junction held 8 bases outside the gene matches. CDR3 region: CASSFFGTRGETQYF. In nucleotides, the CDR3 is TGTGCCAGCAGTTTTTTCGGGACTAGGGGTGAGACCCAGTACTTC.

The chain is built from TRBV28 and TRBJ2-7; TRBD1 agrees at 8 bases. The germline gives CDR1 MDHEN, CDR2 SYDVKM. This CDR3 is built from 14 residues. V shed 3 bases and J 3 bases; nucleotides not matched to a gene: 4. The CDR3 sequence is CASSFWDRSYEQYF. Written as DNA, the CDR3 is TGTGCCAGCAGTTTTTGGGACAGGAGCTACGAGCAGTACTTC.

The chain combines TRBV5-1 with TRBJ1-2; no definite D call. Germline CDR1 SGHRS, CDR2 YFSETQ. The CDR3 sequence is 14 residues long. V was trimmed by 1 base and J by 1 base, leaving 8 bases between them. This CDR3 reads CASSLKASNYGYTF. The CDR3 nucleotides are TGCGCCAGCAGCTTGAAGGCCAGTAACTATGGCTACACCTTC. The full variable domain, completed using reference TRBV5-1 and TRBJ1-2, is KAGVTQTPRYLIKTRGQQVTLSCSPISGHRSVSWYQQTPGQGLQFLFEYFSETQRNKGNFPGRFSGRQFSNSRSEMNVSTLELGDSALYLCASSLKASNYGYTFGSGTRLTVV.

This clonotype was observed at least ten times. The chain couples TRBV7-8 to TRBJ2-5; D possibly matches TRBD1 or TRBD2 (6 bases each). CDR1 is SGHVS and CDR2 is FQNEAQ in the germline V gene. The CDR3 is made up of 16 amino acids. The V end lost 1 base, the J end lost 1 base, and 13 bases lay between the germline ends. The CDR3, as DNA: TGTGCCAGCAGCTTAGTTGGGGGGCCCCCCCAAGAGACCCAGTACTTC. This encodes CASSLVGGPPQETQYF.

This clonotype was counted ten times or more. CDR3 nucleotides: TGTGCCAGCACCGCCCTACAAGGGACCGGGGAGCTGTTTTTT. Encoded protein: CASTALQGTGELFF. V and J are TRBV9 and TRBJ2-2; D call uncertain. The CDR3 length is 14 residues. Germline CDR1 is SGDLS and CDR2 is YYNGEE. Trimming took off 6 bases at V and 5 bases at J, with 14 bases between the two ends. Full variable domain (missing parts from reference TRBV9 and TRBJ2-2): DSGVTQTPKHLITATGQRVTLRCSPRSGDLSVYWYQQSLDQGLQFLIQYYNGEERAKGNILERFSAQQFPDLHSELNLSSLELGDSALYFCASTALQGTGELFFGEGSRLTVL.

The chain has TRBV27 and TRBJ2-7, with D perhaps matching TRBD1 (5 bases). The CDR3 loop spans 13 amino acids. V was cut by 5 bases and J by 5 bases, with 13 bases left in between. Germline V gene data show CDR1 as MNHEY and CDR2 as SMNVEV (reference sequence). The CDR3 DNA is TGTGCCAGCAGTCGGACATGGTTGCACGAGCAGTACTTC. This codes for CASSRTWLHEQYF.

This clonotype was seen a handful of times. The genes are TRBV12-3 or TRBV12-4 and TRBJ2-5, with D possibly matching TRBD1 (5 bases). V lost 3 bases and J lost 5, with 13 bases in between. There are 14 residues in the CDR3. CDR3 DNA: TGTGCCAGCAGTTTTCGTCAGGGTTTGGAGACCCAGTACTTC. Translation: CASSFRQGLETQYF.

This clonotype was seen repeatedly, ten times or more. The chain combines TRBV28 with TRBJ2-7, with 9 bases identical to TRBD1. The V segment lost 6 bases and the J segment 2 bases; nucleotides outside the gene matches: 2. The length of the CDR3 is 13 residues. Germline CDR1 is MDHEN and CDR2 is SYDVKM. For the CDR3, the DNA is TGTGCCAGCAGGCGGACAGGGGCCTACGAGCAGTACTTC. As protein: CASRRTGAYEQYF. The full variable domain, completed using reference TRBV28 and TRBJ2-7, is DVKVTQSSRYLVKRTGEKVFLECVQDMDHENMFWYRQDPGLGLRLIYFSYDVKMKEKGDIPEGYSVSREKKERFSLILESASTNQTSMYLCASRRTGAYEQYFGPGTRLTVT.

This clonotype was recorded many times. The gene calls are TRBV20-1 and TRBJ2-3; D might be TRBD2 (6 bases). With 3 bases removed from V and 6 bases from J, the gap between germline ends came to 10 bases. Germline CDR1 reads DFQATT; CDR2 reads SNEGSKA (reference sequence). The CDR3 is made up of 12 amino acids. CDR3 in amino acids: CSASGGGDTQYF. The CDR3 coding sequence is TGCAGTGCTAGTGGGGGAGGCGATACGCAGTATTTT.

Notes on this clonotype: A much larger clone sits a single nucleotide away, making a read error possible. The gene calls are TRBV5-1 and TRBJ2-2; no firm D call. CDR3 length: 14 amino acids. The germline V gene has CDR1 SGHRS and CDR2 YFSETQ. The CDR3 is CVSSLNSITGELFF. Written as DNA, the CDR3 is TGCGTCAGCAGCTTGAATAGCATCACCGGGGAGCTGTTTTTT.

This clonotype was counted many times. The chain uses TRBV12-3 or TRBV12-4 and TRBJ1-2; D gene unclear. The CDR3 sequence is 13 residues long. Trimming took 5 bases from V and 5 from J, leaving 12 bases between them. CDR3 amino acids: CASSLKVLYGYTF. The CDR3, as DNA: TGTGCCAGCAGTCTAAAGGTTCTTTATGGCTACACCTTC.

There are many counts of this clonotype. The chain combines TRBV5-4 with TRBJ1-1; D remains unclear. V lost 4 bases and J lost 4, with 8 bases in between. The germline gives CDR1 SGHNT, CDR2 YYREEE (reference sequence). The CDR3 is 12 amino acids. DNA of the CDR3: TGTGCCAGCAGCGGGGTGGGCACTGAAGCTTTCTTT. Protein product: CASSGVGTEAFF.

On this clonotype: Given a much more abundant clone one base away, this may be a read error. The V call is TRBV19, the J call TRBJ2-2; 12 positions match TRBD1. The CDR3 contains 16 residues. From germline, CDR1 is LNHDA and CDR2 SQIVND (reference sequence). In nucleotides, the CDR3 is TGTGTCGTCAGCCGGGACAGGGGGCGGGGAACCGGGGAGCTGTTTTTT. Translating it yields CVVSRDRGRGTGELFF.

The sample holds many counts of this clonotype. J is TRBJ1-1 and V is TRBV2; 7 positions agree with TRBD1. Germline loops: CDR1 SNHLY, CDR2 FYNNEI. This CDR3 contains 16 residues. After removal of 4 bases from V and 5 bases from J, the junction contained 13 bases not matched to a gene. The CDR3 loop is CASSAQGGLIGTEAFF. CDR3 DNA sequence: TGTGCCAGCAGTGCCCAGGGGGGGCTCATTGGAACTGAAGCTTTCTTT. The whole variable domain, remainder taken from reference TRBV2 and TRBJ1-1, is EPEVTQTPSHQVTQMGQEVILRCVPISNHLYFYWYRQILGQKVEFLVSFYNNEISEKSEIFDDQFSVERPDGSNFTLKIRSTKLEDSAMYFCASSAQGGLIGTEAFFGQGTRLTVV.

The chain is built from TRBV6-1 and TRBJ1-2; 9 bases are shared with TRBD1. Per the germline V gene, CDR1 is MNHNS and CDR2 is SASEGT. This CDR3 has 14 residues. V was pared by 7 bases and J by 4 bases, with 7 bases of the junction left unmatched. CDR3 region: CASIPGQGSYGYTF. As DNA, the CDR3 is TGTGCCAGCATTCCGGGACAGGGAAGCTATGGCTACACCTTC.

This clonotype appeared many times. The gene calls are TRBV18 and TRBJ1-3, with D hard to call. CDR1 is KGHSH, CDR2 LQKENI, per germline. Trimming shortened V by 5 bases and J by 7 bases, and 12 bases separated the two germline ends. CDR3 size: 13 residues. The CDR3 loop reads CASSTKTQNTIYF. The CDR3 region has the DNA TGTGCCAGCTCAACGAAAACCCAGAACACCATATATTTT.

This sequence joins TRBV5-4 and TRBJ2-1; no clear D. V was clipped by 4 bases and J by 0 bases, with 14 bases between them. Looked up from germline, CDR1 is SGHNT and CDR2 is YYREEE (reference sequence). This CDR3 region has 16 residues. CDR3 sequence reads: CASSAPGPSSYNEQFF. The CDR3 nucleotides read TGTGCCAGCAGCGCACCAGGCCCGAGCTCCTACAATGAGCAGTTCTTC.

This clonotype was detected ten times or more. The CDR3 DNA sequence: TGTGCCAGCAGTTTCAGGCAGAAGAACACTGAAGCTTTCTTT. Its protein is CASSFRQKNTEAFF. This sequence joins TRBV27 and TRBJ1-1; no reliable D call. The CDR3 extends over 14 amino acids. The V end was cut by 3 bases, the J end by 1 base, with 9 bases between. Germline CDR1 reads MNHEY; CDR2 reads SMNVEV (reference sequence).

At least ten counts were recorded for this clonotype. The chain combines TRBV14 with TRBJ2-5; maybe TRBD1 (5 bases). The ends were cut back, 3 bases at V and 8 bases at J, with 13 bases in the middle. Germline V gives CDR1 SGHDN, CDR2 FVKESK. The CDR3 has 13 residues. CDR3 loop: CASSQDTHSTQYF. The CDR3, as DNA: TGTGCCAGCAGCCAGGACACTCACTCTACCCAGTACTTC.

The rearrangement links TRBV6-5 to TRBJ1-1; 7 bases fit TRBD1. There are 15 residues in the CDR3. The V gene end was trimmed by 0 bases and the J gene end by 1 base; junction bases not matched to a gene: 2. CDR1 is MNHEY, CDR2 SVGAGI, per germline. The CDR3 sequence: CASSYSRDRNTEAFF. In DNA, the CDR3 is TGTGCCAGCAGTTACTCAAGGGACAGGAACACTGAAGCTTTCTTT.